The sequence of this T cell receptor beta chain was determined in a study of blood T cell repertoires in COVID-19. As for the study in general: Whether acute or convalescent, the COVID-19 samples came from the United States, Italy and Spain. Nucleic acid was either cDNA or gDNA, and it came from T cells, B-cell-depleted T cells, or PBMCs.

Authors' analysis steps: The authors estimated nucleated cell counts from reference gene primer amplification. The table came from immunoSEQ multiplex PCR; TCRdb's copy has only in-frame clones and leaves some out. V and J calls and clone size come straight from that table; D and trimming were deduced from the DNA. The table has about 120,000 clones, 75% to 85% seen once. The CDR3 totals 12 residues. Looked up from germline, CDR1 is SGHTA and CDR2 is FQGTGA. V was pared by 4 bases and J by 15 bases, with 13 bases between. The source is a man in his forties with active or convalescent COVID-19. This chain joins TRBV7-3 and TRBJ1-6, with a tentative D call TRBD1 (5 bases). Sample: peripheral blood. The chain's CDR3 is CASSSPGGDLHF. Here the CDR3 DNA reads TGTGCCAGCAGCTCTCCCGGGGGTGACCTCCACTTT.